Following are 28 T cell receptor beta chains from one sample sequenced in a study of beta chain features in type 1 diabetes (dated by TCRdb to the late 2010s). The method behind the library was the immunoSEQ multiplex PCR assay. All of the isolated RNA was reverse transcribed with the High Capacity cDNA Reverse Transcription Kit, so expressed TCRB transcripts were sequenced. TCRdb carries this immuneACCESS record with in-frame sequences only. Its versions omit some clonotypes, under half of them owing to an unresolved V gene in the studies checked, with the rest unexplained. For this sample the table gives roughly 610,000 clones, of which roughly 16% were detected only once. Approximately 0.087% of the sample is held by the ten biggest clonotypes. The sample was naive CD4+ T cells from blood. In light of the paper, this sample's cell subset or site label describes: true naive CD4+ T cells. Receptors originate from a man aged 18 to 35 in good health.

The V and J genes are TRBV29-1 and TRBJ2-2; D not resolved. The CDR3 extends over 14 amino acids. Germline V gene data show CDR1 as SQVTM and CDR2 as ANQGSEA. V was pared by 4 bases and J by 0 bases, with 9 bases between. The CDR3 here is CSVAARANTGELFF. CDR3 in DNA: TGCAGCGTTGCGGCCCGGGCGAACACCGGGGAGCTGTTTTTT.

The chain has TRBV19 and TRBJ1-2, with D unresolved. The CDR3 covers 15 residues. Germline lookup yields CDR1 LNHDA and CDR2 SQIVND (reference sequence). The ends were cut back, 3 bases at V and 2 bases at J, with 13 bases in the middle. The DNA for the CDR3 is TGTGCCAGTAGTATCATGGAGCTGACCAACTATGGCTACACCTTC. It encodes CASSIMELTNYGYTF.

This clone has a handful of counts. The chain is built from TRBV9 and TRBJ2-5, with 7 bases that match TRBD1. Germline V gene data show CDR1 as SGDLS and CDR2 as YYNGEE. This CDR3 has 16 residues. V lost 3 bases and J lost 5; bases outside the gene matches: 13. The CDR3 DNA reads as TGTGCCAGCAGCGCCGGGCCTCGACAGGGCGGGGAGACCCAGTACTTC. Protein product: CASSAGPRQGGETQYF.

For this clone: This may arise from a read error, as a much more abundant clone is one base away. V usage is TRBV25-1 and J usage is TRBJ2-5; D is undetermined. The DNA matches TRBJ2-7 better at its end, which makes the J call doubtful. CDR1 and CDR2 from the germline V gene are MGHDK and SYGVNS. The length of the CDR3 is 11 residues. The CDR3 sequence: CASSVSYEQYF. CDR3 bases: TGTGCCAGCAGCGTCTCCTACGAGCAGTACTTC.

The sample holds a few counts of this clone. The chain couples TRBV29-1 to TRBJ1-1, with a tentative D call TRBD1 (5 bases). Germline V CDR1 and CDR2: SQVTM, ANQGSEA. The V end was cut by 7 bases, the J end by 6 bases, with 12 bases between. The CDR3 has 11 amino acids. DNA for the CDR3: TGCAGCGCTGGGTGGGGACCTGAAGCTTTCTTT. This gives the protein CSAGWGPEAFF.

CDR3 loop: CASSLAEVDEQYF. CDR3 coding DNA: TGTGCCAGCAGCTTAGCAGAAGTCGACGAGCAGTACTTC. The V gene is TRBV7-9, the J gene TRBJ2-7, with D unclear. Germline V gene sequence: CDR1 SEHNR, CDR2 FQNEAQ (reference sequence). This CDR3 has 13 residues. Trimming shortened V by 0 bases and J by 5 bases, and 8 bases separated the two germline ends.

This clone was seen a handful of times. CDR3 sequence (DNA): TGTGCCAGTAGTATCCTTCCTGGGGCCAACGTCCTGACTTTC. It encodes CASSILPGANVLTF. This chain connects TRBV19 to TRBJ2-6; D unresolved. The germline CDR1 and CDR2 sequences are LNHDA and SQIVND (reference sequence). Trimming stripped 3 bases from V and 2 bases from J, with 5 bases between. The length of the CDR3 is 14 residues.

A note on this clone: This specimen includes other DNA sequences encoding the same CDR3. This chain uses TRBV11-2 with TRBJ2-1; 8 bases align to TRBD1. The germline gives CDR1 SGHAT, CDR2 FQNNGV. The ends lost 3 bases at V and 6 bases at J; junction bases unmatched: 4. The CDR3 contains 14 residues. CDR3 bases: TGTGCCAGCAGCTTGGACAGGGTATCCAATGAGCAGTTCTTC. Amino acids: CASSLDRVSNEQFF. The variable domain in full, with the rest retrieved from reference TRBV11-2 and TRBJ2-1, is EAGVAQSPRYKIIEKRQSVAFWCNPISGHATLYWYQQILGQGPKLLIQFQNNGVVDDSQLPKDRFSAERLKGVDSTLKIQPAKLEDSAVYLCASSLDRVSNEQFFGPGTRLTVL.

This clone was counted only a few times. The V and J genes are TRBV10-3 and TRBJ2-7, with 8 positions matching TRBD1. Per the germline V gene, CDR1 is ENHRY and CDR2 is SYGVKD. The CDR3 has 14 amino acids. V was pared by 6 bases and J by 4 bases, with 8 bases of the junction left unmatched. CDR3 nucleotide sequence: TGTGCCATCAGATCCGGGACAGGATCATACGAGCAGTACTTC. It specifies CAIRSGTGSYEQYF.

The chain recombines TRBV7-9 with TRBJ1-6; D perhaps matches TRBD1 (6 bases). V was trimmed by 5 bases and J by 9 bases, leaving 14 bases between them. Germline-derived CDR1 and CDR2 are SEHNR and FQNEAQ (reference sequence). This CDR3 region has 14 residues. The CDR3 DNA follows: TGTGCCAGCAGCCCTCCAGGGGCAGGTTCACCCCTCCACTTT. It yields the protein CASSPPGAGSPLHF.

This clone turned up a few times. The V gene is TRBV19, the J gene TRBJ2-5, with a possible D match to TRBD2 (5 bases). The germline CDR1 and CDR2 sequences are LNHDA and SQIVND (reference sequence). This CDR3 is built from 12 residues. Trimming shortened V by 8 bases and J by 5 bases, and 12 bases separated the two germline ends. CDR3 sequence (DNA): TGTGCCAGTTCTTCACTAGGGGAGACCCAGTACTTC. This encodes CASSSLGETQYF.

This clone occurred a few times. The chain carries TRBV7-2 and TRBJ2-7, with TRBD1 matching over 10 bases. This CDR3 region has 14 residues. The V gene's germline CDR1 is SGHTA and CDR2 FQGNSA. V shed 5 bases, J shed 5 bases, and the junction held 6 bases outside the gene matches. This CDR3 is CASSPRQGANEQYF. As DNA, the CDR3 is TGTGCCAGCAGCCCCAGACAGGGGGCAAACGAGCAGTACTTC.

In its sample, this clone was seen many times. V is TRBV10-3 and J is TRBJ2-3, with 8 bases identical to TRBD2. The CDR3 is 13 residues long. Germline lookup yields CDR1 ENHRY and CDR2 SYGVKD. J lost 6 bases, V lost 4 bases, and 3 bases had no gene match. This chain's CDR3 is CAISGTSKDTQYF. The CDR3 nucleotides read TGTGCCATCAGTGGGACTAGCAAGGATACGCAGTATTTT.

The V gene is TRBV28, the J gene TRBJ2-4; 9 bases align to TRBD1. The CDR3 sequence is 17 residues long. After removal of 6 bases from V and 0 bases from J, the junction contained 9 bases not matched to a gene. Germline V gene sequence: CDR1 MDHEN, CDR2 SYDVKM. CDR3 DNA: TGTGCCAGCAGCCGGACAGGGGCCCTGATAGCCAAAAACATTCAGTACTTC. Amino acids: CASSRTGALIAKNIQYF.

There are a few counts of this clone. The CDR3 reads CASSSDSNQPQHF. CDR3 sequence (DNA): TGTGCCAGCAGCTCCGATAGCAATCAGCCCCAGCATTTT. The chain couples TRBV2 to TRBJ1-5, with D uncertain. Trimming shortened V by 6 bases and J by 0 bases, and 6 bases separated the two germline ends. Germline V lookup: CDR1 SNHLY, CDR2 FYNNEI. The CDR3 consists of 13 residues.

This clone was picked up a small number of times. This chain links TRBV7-2 with TRBJ2-7; 7 positions agree with TRBD1. V was clipped by 5 bases and J by 0 bases; unmatched bases: 7. From germline, CDR1 is SGHTA and CDR2 FQGNSA. The CDR3 is made up of 15 amino acids. In DNA form, the CDR3 reads TGTGCCAGCAGCAAAGGACAGGCAGGCTCCTACGAGCAGTACTTC. Its protein product is CASSKGQAGSYEQYF.

The chain has TRBV5-1 and TRBJ2-1, with TRBD2 matching over 12 bases. Per germline, CDR1 SGHRS and CDR2 YFSETQ. With 5 bases clipped from V and 0 bases from J, the junction kept 0 bases outside the gene matches. The CDR3 has 15 residues. This chain's CDR3 is CASRLAGGSYNEQFF. In DNA, the CDR3 is TGCGCCAGCAGACTAGCGGGGGGCTCCTACAATGAGCAGTTCTTC.

The rearrangement joins TRBV11-1 to TRBJ2-7; 8 bases are shared with TRBD1. This CDR3 spans 13 amino acids. Germline V gene sequence: CDR1 SGHAT, CDR2 FQDESV (reference sequence). V was clipped by 8 bases and J by 5 bases; unmatched bases: 8. The CDR3 spells CASSRTGTHEQYF. The DNA for the CDR3 is TGTGCCAGCTCCAGGACAGGGACCCACGAGCAGTACTTC.

J is TRBJ2-7 and V is TRBV19; D is unresolved. The CDR3 is made up of 13 amino acids. Germline loops: CDR1 LNHDA, CDR2 SQIVND (reference sequence). V dropped 2 bases and J dropped 5 bases, with 10 bases sitting between them. The CDR3 reads CASSILPWDEQYF. CDR3 DNA sequence: TGTGCCAGTAGTATACTCCCGTGGGACGAGCAGTACTTC.

This clone occurred a few times. The chain combines TRBV9 with TRBJ2-3; 7 bases agree with TRBD1. There are 16 residues in the CDR3. V lost 4 bases, J lost 7 bases, and 15 bases stayed unmatched. Germline CDR1 and CDR2: SGDLS and YYNGEE. This chain's CDR3 is CASSLEGGRVLNTQYF. For the CDR3, the DNA is TGTGCCAGCAGCCTCGAAGGGGGCCGTGTGTTGAATACGCAGTATTTT.

This clone has more than one count but fewer than ten. The chain links TRBV19 to TRBJ2-5; D is undetermined. With 4 bases removed from V and 9 bases from J, the gap between germline ends came to 12 bases. Germline V gene data show CDR1 as LNHDA and CDR2 as SQIVND (reference sequence). The CDR3 totals 12 residues. As DNA, the CDR3 is TGTGCCAGTAGTAGACGAATCGAGGCCCAGTACTTC. It is translated as CASSRRIEAQYF.

The gene calls are TRBV7-2 and TRBJ2-7; 7 bases map to TRBD1. Germline loops: CDR1 SGHTA, CDR2 FQGNSA. CDR3 length equals 14 residues. V shed 4 bases, J shed 5 bases, and the junction held 8 bases outside the gene matches. CDR3: CASSSRTGFNEQYF. CDR3 sequence (DNA): TGTGCCAGCAGCTCTCGGACAGGTTTCAACGAGCAGTACTTC.

V is TRBV4-3 and J is TRBJ2-5; D is possibly TRBD2 (5 bases). Trimming pared 0 bases from V and 3 bases from J, leaving 11 bases between. The germline V gene has CDR1 LGHNA and CDR2 YSLEER. The CDR3 is made up of 15 amino acids. The CDR3 region is CASSQDKTGKETQYF. For the CDR3, the DNA is TGCGCCAGCAGCCAAGATAAGACGGGGAAAGAGACCCAGTACTTC.

The CDR3 reads CASSQERWVRPASGRAGGEQFF. CDR3 bases: TGTGCCAGCAGCCAAGAAAGATGGGTTAGACCGGCTAGCGGGAGGGCCGGGGGTGAGCAGTTCTTC. V gene TRBV4-2 combines with J gene TRBJ2-1; 12 bases are shared with TRBD2. CDR1 and CDR2 from the germline V gene are LGHNA and YNFKEQ. The CDR3 runs 22 residues. V lost 0 bases and J lost 9; bases outside the gene matches: 24.

The CDR3 sequence is CASSQVSRIRRYEQYF. CDR3 bases: TGTGCCAGCAGCCAAGTGTCGCGTATTCGAAGATACGAGCAGTACTTC. This sequence joins TRBV4-2 and TRBJ2-7; D not certain. The CDR3 runs 16 residues. Germline V lookup: CDR1 LGHNA, CDR2 YNFKEQ. V was trimmed by 1 base and J by 4 bases, leaving 17 bases between them.

The chain has TRBV9 and TRBJ1-2; 8 positions agree with TRBD1. The CDR3 has 14 residues. The J segment lost 4 bases and the V segment lost 0 bases, leaving 2 bases of the junction unmatched. Germline V gene sequence: CDR1 SGDLS, CDR2 YYNGEE. The CDR3 loop is CASSVAGGGYGYTF. The CDR3 DNA follows: TGTGCCAGCAGCGTAGCAGGGGGCGGCTATGGCTACACCTTC.

This chain links TRBV2 with TRBJ2-5; TRBD1 agrees at 9 bases. Germline V CDR1 and CDR2: SNHLY, FYNNEI. There are 14 residues in the CDR3. V lost 8 bases to trimming and J lost 2 bases; unmatched junction nucleotides: 6. The CDR3 sequence is CASARDRGQETQYF. CDR3 bases: TGTGCCAGCGCCAGAGACAGGGGGCAAGAGACCCAGTACTTC.

The V gene is TRBV5-1, the J gene TRBJ2-3, with TRBD2 identical over 7 bases. The CDR3 contains 15 residues. Germline V gives CDR1 SGHRS, CDR2 YFSETQ. V trimming: 3 bases; J trimming: 2 bases; junction bases outside the gene matches: 6. CDR3 sequence (DNA): TGCGCCAGCAGCTGGGGAGGGGCTAACACAGATACGCAGTATTTT. This sequence encodes CASSWGGANTDTQYF.